The present TCR beta chain was sequenced within a study of shared clonotypes between healthy human individuals. Sequencing was performed with immunoSEQ multiplex PCR; in TCRdb, only in-frame clones are kept and a portion is missing. This sample has some 2.1 million clones, with about 93% found just once. V lost 3 bases and J lost 2; bases outside the gene matches: 4. Germline assignment: CDR1 MNHEY and CDR2 SMNVEV (reference sequence). The CDR3 length is 14 residues. CD8 cells regarded as naive lacked CD45RO, were positively chosen for CCR7, and omitted terminally differentiated effector memory CD45RA+ cells.

The sequenced material came from naive CD8+ T cells from PBMCs. The rearrangement joins TRBV27 to TRBJ2-7; 7 bases fit TRBD1. The receptor was derived from a man aged 18 to 30 in good health. Some clones in this sample may be carry-over from other donors' samples. CDR3: CASSLGQIPYEQYF. The CDR3, as DNA: TGTGCCAGCAGTTTGGGACAGATCCCCTACGAGCAGTACTTC.